This TCR beta chain was profiled in a study of T cell clonality in common variable immunodeficiency. Equal genomic DNA amounts from CVID and control samples were sequenced. Sequencing used immunoSEQ multiplex PCR; TCRdb keeps in-frame clones, though not all of them. The sample was found to contain approximately 35,000 clones, and every one recurs. Whole-study results and caveats: Common variable immunodeficiency TCR beta sequences reportedly had fewer deletions and N-nucleotide insertions. Compared with controls, CVID subjects had fewer shared TCRbeta clones.

This clone was counted a few times. No antigen is known for it. CVID subjects were around 14 female and around 31 male, aged roughly 8 to 64. Most patients and controls had Caucasian heritage. What was sequenced was peripheral blood mononuclear cells. The clonotype was recovered from a human donor with common variable immunodeficiency.

CDR3 bases read: TGTGCCAGCAGCTTACAGGGGAACTATGGC. This encodes CASSLQGNYG. The entire CDR3 reads CASSLQGNYGYTF. The chain couples TRBV11-1 to TRBJ1-2, with a weak D call TRBD1 (6 bases). The read ends 3 residues early relative to the CDR3; the germline J gene fills the gap. The CDR3 runs 13 residues. The germline V gene has CDR1 SGHAT and CDR2 FQDESV (reference sequence). The V gene lost 2 bases and the J gene lost 2 bases, with 6 bases spanning the gap.